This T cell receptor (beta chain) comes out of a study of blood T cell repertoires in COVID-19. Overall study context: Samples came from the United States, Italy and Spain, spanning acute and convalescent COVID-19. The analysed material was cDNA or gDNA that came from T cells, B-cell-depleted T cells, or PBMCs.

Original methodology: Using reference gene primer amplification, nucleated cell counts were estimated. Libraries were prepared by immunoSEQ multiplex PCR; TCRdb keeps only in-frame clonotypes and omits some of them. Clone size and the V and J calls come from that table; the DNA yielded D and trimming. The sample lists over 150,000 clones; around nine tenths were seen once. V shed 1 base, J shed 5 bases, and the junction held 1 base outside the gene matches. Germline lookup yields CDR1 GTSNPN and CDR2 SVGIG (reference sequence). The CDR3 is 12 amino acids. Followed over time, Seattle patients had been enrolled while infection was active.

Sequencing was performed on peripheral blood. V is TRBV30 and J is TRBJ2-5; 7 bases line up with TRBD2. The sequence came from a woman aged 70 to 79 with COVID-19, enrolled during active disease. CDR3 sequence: CAWSGGGETQYF. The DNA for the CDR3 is TGTGCCTGGAGTGGGGGGGGTGAGACCCAGTACTTC.